This T cell receptor beta chain emerged from a study of shared clonotypes between healthy human individuals. Trimming stripped 3 bases from V and 5 bases from J, with 7 bases between. CDR3 length: 12 residues. Germline CDR1 and CDR2: MNHEY and SMNVEV (reference sequence). Repertoires were generated with immunoSEQ multiplex PCR, while TCRdb's copy carries only in-frame clones and drops some. Of 2,500,000 or so clones in the sample, under 95% were seen once. On this clone itself: The same CDR3 arises from other DNA sequences in this sample as well.

Donation came from healthy HIV-negative adults that had no recent acute infections or vaccinations. The material sequenced was naive CD4+ T cells from PBMCs. The subset here: CD45RA+ positively selected. This receptor was identified in a young man in good health. Some clones in this sample may be carry-over from other donors' samples. The rearrangement links TRBV27 to TRBJ2-5; tentative D call: TRBD2 (6 bases). CDR3 nucleotides: TGTGCCAGCAGTTTTCGGGGGGAGACCCAGTACTTC. As protein: CASSFRGETQYF.